Listed below are T cell receptor beta chains from one sample, sequenced in a study of shared clonotypes between healthy human individuals. The assay was immunoSEQ multiplex PCR, and TCRdb's table has in-frame clones only and misses some. The table lists millions of clones, approximately 94% of them singletons. The sequencing sample was made of naive CD8+ T cells from PBMCs. These TCRs come from a man younger than 35 in good health. Some clones in this sample may be carry-over from other donors' samples. Both conserved end residues are part of each CDR3. Each record gives: J gene, V gene, CDR3 protein.

>TRBJ2-1|TRBV11-3
CASSQEGRNEQFF
>TRBJ2-7|TRBV9
CASSADRVSSQYF
>TRBJ2-2|TRBV27
CASSPRKPTGELFF
>TRBJ2-7|TRBV4-3
CASSQAFTESEQYF
>TRBJ2-1|TRBV4-3
CASSQDWLAGPRSSYNEQFF
>TRBJ2-7|TRBV7-9
CASSLAGIADGQYF
>TRBJ2-3|TRBV9
CASSVVGSGSTDTQYF
>TRBJ1-2|TRBV5-1
CASRLGWTADEDGYTF
>TRBJ2-5|TRBV19
CASSMGGVAQETQYF
>TRBJ2-1|TRBV27
CASSMYDNEQFF
>TRBJ2-3|TRBV5-4
CASSLDLTDTQYF
>TRBJ2-7|TRBV7-3
CASSPRLREPSYEQYF
>TRBJ2-3|TRBV27
CASSLWYGREAPTDTQYF
>TRBJ1-5|TRBV9
CASSSGGGQPQHF
>TRBJ2-7|TRBV7-6
CASSSSHEQYF
>TRBJ2-7|TRBV27
CASSPGTSFYEQYF
>TRBJ1-3|TRBV4-1
CASSQDPGNTIYF
>TRBJ1-5|TRBV6-1
CASSEEVWGRRGNQPQHF
>TRBJ2-7|TRBV28
CASSPPTSGSTSYEQYF
>TRBJ2-7|TRBV27
CASSLAGGGYEQYF
>TRBJ1-2|TRBV27
CASSPTGDPLANYGYTF
>TRBJ2-7|TRBV19
CASSMEGARNEQYF
>TRBJ1-5|TRBV27
CASTGGSGPHSNQPQHF
>TRBJ2-7|TRBV4-1
CASSRRTSGSINEQYF
>TRBJ2-7|TRBV5-6
CASSLARLAGGGEQYF
>TRBJ2-2|TRBV28
CASSPLPRGNTGELFF
>TRBJ1-1|TRBV7-8
CASSLTELKALNTEAFF
>TRBJ1-1|TRBV7-8
CASTSQSILNTEAFF
>TRBJ2-3|TRBV29-1
CSVRGTRAGARADTQYF
>TRBJ2-7|TRBV9
CASSEGTAYEQYF
>TRBJ1-1|TRBV4-3
CASSRLEGDTEAFF
>TRBJ1-1|TRBV27
CASSQTEFGEAFF
>TRBJ2-7|TRBV9
CASSVAPSRSYEQYF
>TRBJ2-1|TRBV27
CASSLGGQPYNEQFF
>TRBJ1-2|TRBV11-2
CASSSNPGTGSGYTF
>TRBJ2-3|TRBV29-1
CSVRTGVEDTQYF
>TRBJ2-3|TRBV7-9
CASRAGQGAPADTQYF
>TRBJ2-3|TRBV28
CASSQGIWGTDTQYF
>TRBJ1-1|TRBV19
CASSTQGGEAFF
>TRBJ2-3|TRBV7-9
CASRVAGGPSDTQYF
>TRBJ2-7|TRBV27
CASSFTTGYEQYF
>TRBJ2-2|TRBV9
CASSPRNTGELFF
>TRBJ2-1|TRBV7-9
CASSLVSEQFF
>TRBJ2-3|TRBV27
CASKQLRDSGTDTQYF
>TRBJ1-1|TRBV10-3
CAISAGARGTEAFF
>TRBJ2-7|TRBV11-2
CASSSPTSISYEQYF
>TRBJ2-3|TRBV7-8
CASSERGHQETDTQYF
>TRBJ2-3|TRBV9
CASTGTPRLSDTQYF
>TRBJ2-3|TRBV27
CASSAFTGGGTDTQYF
>TRBJ2-1|TRBV4-2
CASSQGEGLAGGLNNEQFF
>TRBJ2-7|TRBV7-9
CASSLDVWGYEQYF
>TRBJ2-2|TRBV10-3
CAIRGQGLPGELFF